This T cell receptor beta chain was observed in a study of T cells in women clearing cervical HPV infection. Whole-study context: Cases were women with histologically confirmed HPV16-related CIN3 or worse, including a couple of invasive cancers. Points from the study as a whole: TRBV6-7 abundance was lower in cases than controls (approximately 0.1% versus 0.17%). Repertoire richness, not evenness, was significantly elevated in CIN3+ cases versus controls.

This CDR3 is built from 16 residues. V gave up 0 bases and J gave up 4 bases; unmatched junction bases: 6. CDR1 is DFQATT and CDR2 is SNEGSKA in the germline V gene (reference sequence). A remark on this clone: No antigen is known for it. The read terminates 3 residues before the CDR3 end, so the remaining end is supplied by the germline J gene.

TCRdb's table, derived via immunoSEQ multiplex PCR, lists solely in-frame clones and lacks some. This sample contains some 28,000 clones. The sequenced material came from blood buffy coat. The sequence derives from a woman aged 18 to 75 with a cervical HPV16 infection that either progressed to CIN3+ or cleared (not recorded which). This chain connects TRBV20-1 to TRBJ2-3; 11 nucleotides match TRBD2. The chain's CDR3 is CSARDISGGASDTQYF. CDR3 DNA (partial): TGCAGTGCTAGAGATATTAGCGGGGGGGCGTCAGATACG.